This T cell receptor (beta chain) was observed in a study of blood T cell repertoires in COVID-19. Across the study: Whether acute or convalescent, the COVID-19 samples came from the United States, Italy and Spain.

As processed by the authors: Amplification of reference gene primers was used by the study to estimate nucleated cell counts. Profiled with immunoSEQ multiplex PCR; TCRdb holds only in-frame clones, not every one. V, J and clone size are taken as reported in that table, and D and trimming were inferred from the DNA itself. The repertoire holds some 300,000 clones, roughly 91% seen once, with 2% to 2.5% in the top ten. CDR3 length equals 17 residues. V lost 0 bases and J lost 1, with 12 bases in between. CDR1 and CDR2 (germline): SGHAT, FQNNGV. In its sample, this clone was seen once. Participant ages covered about 18 to 89 years across about 25 US areas.

V and J are TRBV11-2 and TRBJ2-2; D is perhaps TRBD2 (5 bases). The source is a woman aged 55-70 years in a cohort exposed to, infected with or recovered from COVID-19 (not recorded which). Sequenced material: PBMCs or T cells enriched from blood (not recorded which). CDR3 in amino acids: CASSLDGFRGNTGELFF. The CDR3, as DNA: TGTGCCAGCAGCTTAGACGGATTTCGGGGGAACACCGGGGAGCTGTTTTTT.